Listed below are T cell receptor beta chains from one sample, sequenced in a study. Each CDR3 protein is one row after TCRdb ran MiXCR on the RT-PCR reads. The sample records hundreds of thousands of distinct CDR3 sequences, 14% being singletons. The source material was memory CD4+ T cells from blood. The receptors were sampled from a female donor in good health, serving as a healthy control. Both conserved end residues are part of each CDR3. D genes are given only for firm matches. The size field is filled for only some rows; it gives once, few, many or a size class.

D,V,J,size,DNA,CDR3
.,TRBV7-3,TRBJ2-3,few,TGTGCCAGCAGCTTAAATTCGCCACCCACAGATACGCAGTATTTT,CASSLNSPPTDTQYF
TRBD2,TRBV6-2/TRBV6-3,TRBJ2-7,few,TGTGCCAGCAGGTGGACTAGTTCTATATACGAGCAGTACTTC,CASRWTSSIYEQYF
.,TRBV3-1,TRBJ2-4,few,TGTGCCAGCAGCCAAGATTTTCGGGGTCCGGGCAAAAACATTCAGTACTTC,CASSQDFRGPGKNIQYF
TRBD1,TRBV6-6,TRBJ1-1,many,TGTGCCAGCAGTTTTGGACAGGGGGCCCCTTCAGCTTTCTTT,CASSFGQGAPSAFF
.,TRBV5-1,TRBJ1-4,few,TGCGCCAGCAGCTCTGGGTCCTCGGGAGGAACTAATGAAAAACTGTTTTTT,CASSSGSSGGTNEKLFF
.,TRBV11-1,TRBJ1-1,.,TGTGCCAGCACCAAGGCCTGGGAGATGAACACTGAAGCTTTCTTT,CASTKAWEMNTEAFF
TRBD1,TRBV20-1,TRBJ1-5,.,TGCAGTGCTCCTCTAACACAGGGGCTATTTAATCAGCCCCAGCATTTT,CSAPLTQGLFNQPQHF
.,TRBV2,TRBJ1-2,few,TGTGCCAGCAGTGTACAGCCTCCCCCTCTTCAATATGGCTACACCTTC,CASSVQPPPLQYGYTF
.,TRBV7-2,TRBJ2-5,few,TGTGCCAGCAGCTACCAGGGAGGCCAAGAGACCCAGTACTTC,CASSYQGGQETQYF
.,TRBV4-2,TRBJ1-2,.,TGTGCCAGCAGCCAAGATGTCGGCAGACCTAACTATGGCTACACCTTC,CASSQDVGRPNYGYTF
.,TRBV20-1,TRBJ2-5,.,TGCAGTGTCGCGCCAACCGCTTTCCAAGAGACCCAGTACTTC,CSVAPTAFQETQYF
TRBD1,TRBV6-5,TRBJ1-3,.,TGTGCCAGCAGGAAGACAGGGGGCTTTGGAAACACCATATATTTT,CASRKTGGFGNTIYF
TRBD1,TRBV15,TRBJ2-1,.,TGTGCCACCAGCAGAGATGAAATTTGGCCGGGACAGGGGGCGTATAATGAGCAGTTCTTC,CATSRDEIWPGQGAYNEQFF
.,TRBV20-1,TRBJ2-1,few,TGCAGTGCTAGTTGGCCTAGCTACAATGAGCAGTTCTTC,CSASWPSYNEQFF
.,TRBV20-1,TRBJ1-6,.,TGCAGTGCCCCCCAGGGTCCCAATTCACCCCTCCACTTT,CSAPQGPNSPLHF
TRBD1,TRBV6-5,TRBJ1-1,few,TGTGCCAGCAGTTCTACTCTGGGACAGGTGGAAGCTTTCTTT,CASSSTLGQVEAFF
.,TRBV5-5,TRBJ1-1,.,TGTGCCAGCAGCTTGGCTTTGGTCCAGGGCACTGAAGCTTTCTTT,CASSLALVQGTEAFF
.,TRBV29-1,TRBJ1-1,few,TGCAGCGTACTTAAGCAGGGGAACACTGAAGCTTTCTTT,CSVLKQGNTEAFF
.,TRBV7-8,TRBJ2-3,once,TGTGCCAGCAGCTTATGGGGGACGGACACAGATACGCAGTATTTT,CASSLWGTDTDTQYF
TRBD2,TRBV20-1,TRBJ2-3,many,TGCAGTGCTAGGAGGGCTAGCGGGGGCTCCCAGTATTTT,CSARRASGGSQYF
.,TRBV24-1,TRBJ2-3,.,TGTGCCGCGTCAGGTGTCGGGACAGATACGCAGTATTTT,CAASGVGTDTQYF
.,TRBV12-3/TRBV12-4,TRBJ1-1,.,TGTGCCAGCAGAGAATCAGGACCGTACACTGAAGCTTTCTTT,CASRESGPYTEAFF
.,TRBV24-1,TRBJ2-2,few,TGTGCCACCAGTGATCATGGACAGAACACCGGGGAGCTGTTTTTT,CATSDHGQNTGELFF
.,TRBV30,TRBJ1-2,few,TGTGCCTGGACGGGCTTGGAATCTAACTATGGCTACACCTTC,CAWTGLESNYGYTF
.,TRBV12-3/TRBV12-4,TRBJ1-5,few,TGTGCCAGCAGTTCCCTCGGTGGGGGGAATAGCAATCAGCCCCAGCATTTT,CASSSLGGGNSNQPQHF
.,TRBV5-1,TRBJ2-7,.,TGCGCCAGCAGTGTTTGGGATTCCGGCGACGAGCAGTACTTC,CASSVWDSGDEQYF
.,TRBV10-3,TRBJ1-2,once,TGTGCCATCATGGATGGGAACTATGGCTACAACTTC,CAIMDGNYGYNF
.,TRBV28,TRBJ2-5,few,TGTGCCAGCAGTTCCGGTCTTCCACCTGAGACCCAGTACTTC,CASSSGLPPETQYF